This T cell receptor (beta chain) was recovered during a study of cytomegalovirus exposure and HLA in healthy donors (dated by TCRdb to about 2017). In the study overall: According to an earlier analysis of 450 to 650 of the donors, about 179 million T cells yielded approximately 120 million unique TCR beta sequences and more than 250 Gb of sequence data. The study aimed to test whether signatures of past pathogen exposure could be identified by cataloging public T cell receptors. Typing coverage differed by locus: A, B, C, DRB1 and DQB1 were typed in about 620-630 donors, DQA1 in around 500, DPA1 in 606, and DPB1 in 472. Roughly 290 gigabases of sequencing data and 70 million to 95 million unique TCR sequences made up an early release that covered several hundred HLA-typed donors. High-throughput TCR immunosequencing, statistical association of individual TCRs with disease status, and machine learning were combined to predict cytomegalovirus infection status. A later analysis re-analyzed previously published TCR beta repertoires from hundreds of donors and added high-resolution HLA genotyping to study TCR occurrence patterns. A later genetic analysis used genome-wide SNP genotypes for 398 of the 666 donors, treating that subset as a discovery cohort. The T cell repertoires of roughly 660 subjects were profiled by immunosequencing and related to cytomegalovirus serostatus. Both class I and class II loci were covered by HLA typing, at four-digit resolution. In an earlier analysis of 587 of the donors, high-throughput TCR beta sequencing was used to judge whether each TCR beta V gene segment behaved as functional or pseudogenic. Donor age, sex, ethnicity and CMV serostatus were collected together with the repertoire data. Because of strong linkage in the cohort, a handful of DR-DQ haplotypes were treated as single units for association and clustering. Every discovery cohort repertoire had been produced on one sequencing platform. Of the 300 to 450 genotyped donors, 65% to 90% fell in the genetic ancestry cluster associated with self-reported Caucasian donors. Across approximately 420 genotyped donors of the cohort, an average of about 240,000 unique TCR beta nucleotide sequences per donor were sequenced, and approximately 19% of those sequences were non-productive. Besides the first cohort of approximately 670 subjects, a separate validation cohort made up of 90 to 150 different subjects was used. In the later analysis, no new phenotypic data were used to find candidate immune exposures; instead, reliance was placed on TCR beta sequences and their occurrence across donors. Broad study findings and their caveats: Most TCR sequences were observed very rarely across donors, whereas some public TCRs were present in many individuals. In this cohort, only TCR beta chains were sequenced, and detectable features were limited by the absence of alpha or paired-chain data. Assigning TCR associations to individual alleles was difficult when HLA alleles, especially DR and DQ, strongly co-occurred. Several of the top co-occurrence clusters appeared to be linked to parvovirus B19, influenza, CMV and Epstein-Barr virus, according to a later analysis. An association between a missense DCLRE1C variant and V-gene and J-gene trimming of TCR beta chains was found in a later genetic analysis and replicated in an independent cohort. In both the original and validation cohorts, the classifier was reported to diagnose cytomegalovirus status with high specificity and sensitivity. The authors suggested that the approach could potentially be generalized to other disease states and immunological phenotypes. In a later analysis, HLA-associated TCR beta chains were found to be more clonally expanded and to have lower generation probabilities than equally common non-associated chains. Immune exposure information for the cohort was limited to CMV serostatus. A further reported finding was that TCR beta sequences accurately predicted the HLA-A and HLA-B alleles for most subjects in the first cohort. The sequencing pipeline was judged likely to have produced a cluster of highly shared sequence variants as a technical artifact. A later analysis found that TCR association rates varied across HLA loci, with DRB1 alleles showing the most associated TCRs and HLA-C alleles the fewest. According to a later analysis, most CMV-associated TCR beta chains appeared to be HLA-restricted, and the HLA associations seemed to be driven largely by CMV exposure. A total of about 150 TCR beta chains were listed by the study as associated with cytomegalovirus. According to a later genetic analysis, donors in an Asian-associated ancestry cluster had fewer N-insertions in productive TCRs than the roughly 670-donor mean. Three of the identified cytomegalovirus-associated TCR beta chains were confirmed in vitro to be specific for cytomegalovirus antigens. Correlated functional status among segregating V segments might reflect linkage disequilibrium, but an unknown experimental factor could not be ruled out. Because HLA typing was missing for some donors at each locus, association tests included only the typed subset. Broadly in line with IMGT annotations, most TCR beta V segments showed up in productive rearrangements about 87% or about 30% of the time in an earlier analysis of several hundred of the donors. At a false discovery rate of 0.05, a later analysis linked 16,951 TCR beta sequences to specific HLA alleles. Presence/absence analyses assumed roughly uniform sequencing depth across donors, an assumption that may not hold. Because counts were too low, roughly 16 rarely observed V segments, including chromosome 9 orphons, were left out of the earlier analysis of several hundred of the donors.

The cohort consisted of fewer than 700 healthy bone marrow donors. At the time of sampling, all cohort members were nominally healthy, though unrecorded immune exposures were likely present. The donor tested CMV seropositive, placing the donor among the 289 seropositive members of the cohort. Each donor provided a peripheral blood sample, and peripheral blood mononuclear cells were used for TCR beta sequencing. The Qiagen DNeasy Blood Extraction Kit was used to extract genomic DNA from the blood cell samples. Preparation of the library involved the immunoSEQ multiplex PCR assay. The multiplex PCR relied on a mix of 60 forward primers for TCR Vbeta segments and 13 reverse primers for TCR Jbeta segments. Amplification of the CDR3 region of rearranged TCR beta genes was performed with a multiplex PCR assay on genomic DNA. On the Illumina HiSeq System, the amplified TCR beta libraries were sequenced as 87-base-pair reads. The paper's processing steps were these. In a later analysis, about 80 million unique TCR beta chains were counted across the approximately 640 repertoires, and roughly 9.9 million of these chains were shared by at least two donors. To remove PCR and sequencing errors, raw reads were error-corrected and collapsed into unique sequences using a nearest-neighbor algorithm that merged closely related sequences. V, D and J gene segments were assigned by aligning CDR3 sequences to IMGT reference sequences. Each retained sequence needed at least a six-nucleotide match to both a V gene segment and a J gene segment. Rearrangements were called productive when the CDR3 lacked stop codons and stayed in frame with V and J; all others were non-productive. Following IMGT convention, CDR3 was defined as the stretch from the second conserved V-encoded cysteine up to the conserved J-encoded phenylalanine. In an earlier analysis of 550 to 650 of the donors, sequences lacking an unambiguous match to a single V gene segment were excluded. An earlier analysis of 550 to 650 of the donors classified V segments as functional when productive rearrangements were above 56.7% and as segregating when the standard deviation between donors was above 5%. A statistical classification framework was developed to diagnose cytomegalovirus status using the catalog of TCR beta chain sequences. A later analysis assigned V and J genes by comparing TCR nucleotide sequences with IMGT/GENE-DB human TR gene sequences. Using the TCRdist pipeline, a later analysis assigned CDR3 sequences along with most-parsimonious VDJ recombination scenarios. In a later analysis, each TCR beta chain was defined by its CDR3 amino acid sequence together with its V-gene family, and reads lacking a unique V-gene family were excluded. A later analysis removed 450 to 600 highly shared, low-generation-probability nucleotide sequences to deal with suspected cross-contamination and a sequencing artifact. In a later analysis, a clonal expansion index was calculated for each public chain from normalized within-repertoire ranks of inferred template counts. In a later analysis, generation probabilities were computed using a VDJ recombination model fitted to out-of-frame rearrangements, and the results were checked against IGoR. Hypergeometric tests were used in a later analysis to score TCR-TCR, TCR-HLA and TCR-CMV co-occurrence, with a repertoire-size bias correction applied to the TCR pairs. In a later analysis, false discovery rates were estimated by permuting HLA or CMV assignments 20 times. In a later analysis, co-occurring TCRs were grouped using DBSCAN, with TCRdist sequence similarity added in when clustering inside HLA-allele-positive subsets. Repertoires with fewer than 30,000 or more than 120,000 public chains were left out of co-occurrence clustering, as were five repertoires with anomalous nucleotide sharing. TCRdb limited this immuneACCESS table to in-frame rearrangements with V and J called. A share of clones is missing; checked studies link under half to unresolved V genes, and the rest is unexplained. That table gives V, J and clone size, and the DNA gave D and trimming. The sample table shows some 100,000 clones, and about 73% are seen once. The ten largest clones take up approximately 16% of the sample.

Only a few counts were recorded for this clone. The specificity of this receptor is unknown. No much larger clone exists at a distance of one base, and base qualities are not known. What was sequenced was PBMCs. The clonotype comes from a woman between 45 and 60 years old in good health and CMV-seropositive.

The DNA sequence reads TGTGCCAGCAGCTTATCTAGACCGTCGAGCTCCTACGAGCAGTACTTC. This sequence encodes CASSLSRPSSSYEQYF. The sequence joins TRBV7-7 to TRBJ2-7, with no reliable assignment of the D segment. CDR1 and CDR2 are read off the germline V gene (reference sequence) as SSHAT and FNYEAQ. Trimming takes 2 bases from V and 0 bases from J, and the germline ends sit 14 bases apart. The CDR3 numbers 16 residues from cysteine through phenylalanine. CDR3 DNA is the only sequence kept; it has 48 bases, read in frame from the first base.